This TCR beta chain was captured by sequencing in a study of blood T cells in healthy people across ages. This CDR3 has 13 amino acids. V lost 7 bases to trimming and J lost 6 bases; unmatched junction nucleotides: 8. In germline, CDR1 is MDHEN, CDR2 SYDVKM. This clonotype was observed a single time. Healthy Caucasian individuals from Russia aged about 6 to 100 were enrolled as donors. Sample-barcoded 5' priming and a J-beta primer mix drove a second PCR of about 6 to 11 cycles. TCRdb itself ran the 5' RACE reads through MiXCR, one entry per CDR3 protein. Seen here are about 1,400,000 distinct CDR3 sequences, around 59% observed once, and the top ten hold 5.5% to 8%.

The chain couples TRBV28 to TRBJ1-2; 7 positions match TRBD1. Sequenced sample: blood. This receptor was taken from a man aged 18-30 years in good health. The CDR3 region has the DNA TGTGCCAGCAAACCCAGGGGGGGTGATGGCTACACCTTC. Its protein product is CASKPRGGDGYTF.